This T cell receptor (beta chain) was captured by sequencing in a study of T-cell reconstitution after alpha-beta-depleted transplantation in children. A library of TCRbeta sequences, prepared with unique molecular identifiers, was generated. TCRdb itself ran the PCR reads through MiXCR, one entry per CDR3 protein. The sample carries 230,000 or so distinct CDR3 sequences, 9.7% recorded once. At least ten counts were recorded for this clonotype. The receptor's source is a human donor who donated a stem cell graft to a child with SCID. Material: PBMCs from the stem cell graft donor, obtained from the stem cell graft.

CDR3 protein: CAAGRDYSTYEQYF. The CDR3 region has the DNA TGTGCCGCCGGAAGGGACTACTCCACCTACGAGCAGTACTTC. This sequence joins TRBV6-2 or TRBV6-3 and TRBJ2-7; 7 bases are shared with TRBD2. The CDR3 has 14 residues. The junction had 12 bases not matched to a gene; V was cut back by 11 bases and J by 2 bases. Germline V gene sequence: CDR1 MNHEY, CDR2 SVGEGT.